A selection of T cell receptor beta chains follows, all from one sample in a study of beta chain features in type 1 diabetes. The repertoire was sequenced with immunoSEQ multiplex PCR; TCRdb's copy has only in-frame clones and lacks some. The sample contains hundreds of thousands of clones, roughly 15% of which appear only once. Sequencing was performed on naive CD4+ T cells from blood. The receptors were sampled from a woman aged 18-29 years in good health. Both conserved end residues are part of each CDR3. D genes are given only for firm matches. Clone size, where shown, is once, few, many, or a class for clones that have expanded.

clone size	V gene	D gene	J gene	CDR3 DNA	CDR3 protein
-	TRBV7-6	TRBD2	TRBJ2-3	TGTGCCAGCAGCCCGAGGGGACTAGCGACGGGGAATACGCAGTATTTT	CASSPRGLATGNTQYF
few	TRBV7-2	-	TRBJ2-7	TGTGCCAGCAGCTCTCAGGGTTACGAGCAGTACTTC	CASSSQGYEQYF
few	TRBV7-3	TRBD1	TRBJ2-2	TGTGCCAGCAGCTTAATTGTGGGACAGGCTGTCGCCGGGGAGCTGTTTTTT	CASSLIVGQAVAGELFF
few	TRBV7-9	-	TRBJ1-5	TGTGCCAGCAGCAAAAACAGGGAAGTGGGGGAGCCCCAGCATTTT	CASSKNREVGEPQHF
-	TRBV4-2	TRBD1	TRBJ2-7	TGTGCCAGCAGCCAAGGCACCGGGACAGGGGTTACCTACGAGCAGTACTTC	CASSQGTGTGVTYEQYF
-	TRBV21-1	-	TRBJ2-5	TGTGCCAGCAGCAAAAGGCCCAGGACAGATCAAGAGACCCAGTACTTC	CASSKRPRTDQETQYF
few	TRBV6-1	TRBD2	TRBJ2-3	TGTGCCAGCAGCTCCGGGACTAGCGGCACAGATACGCAGTATTTT	CASSSGTSGTDTQYF
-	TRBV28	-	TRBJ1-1	TGTGCCAGCAGTTTATGGCCCCCGCGCTTACGGGCGCCGAACACTGAAGCTTTCTTT	CASSLWPPRLRAPNTEAFF
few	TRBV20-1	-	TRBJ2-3	TGCAGTGCTAGAGGACCGGCTAGCTTGTTT	CSARGPASLF
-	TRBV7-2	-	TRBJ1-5	TGTGCCAGCAGCTTGGCCCCTAGCTGGGGCAATCAGCCCCAGCATTTT	CASSLAPSWGNQPQHF
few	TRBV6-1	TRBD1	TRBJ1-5	TGTGCCAGCAGTGAGGGACAGGGGCAGCAGCCCCAGCATTTT	CASSEGQGQQPQHF
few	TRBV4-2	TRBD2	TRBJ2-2	TGTGCCAGCAGCCAGCTAGCGGGAGGCAACACCGGGGAGCTGTTTTTT	CASSQLAGGNTGELFF
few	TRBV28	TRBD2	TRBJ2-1	TGTGCCAGCAGAACCTTAGCGGGCAACCTTGAGCAGTTCTTC	CASRTLAGNLEQFF
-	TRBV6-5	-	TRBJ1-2	TGTGCCAGCGGAACCGTGAGGGGTGGCTACACCTTC	CASGTVRGGYTF
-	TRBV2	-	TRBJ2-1	TGTGCCAGCAGGGACCCGCGCCTCGGTTGGAGTGAGCAGTTCTTC	CASRDPRLGWSEQFF
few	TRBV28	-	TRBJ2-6	TGTGCCAGCAGTTTAGGGGGCTCTGGGGCCAACGTCCTGACTTTC	CASSLGGSGANVLTF
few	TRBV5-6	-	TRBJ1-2	TGTGCCAGCAGCTTGAGACTTCGGGGCTATGGCTACACCTTC	CASSLRLRGYGYTF
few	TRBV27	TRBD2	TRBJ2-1	TGTGCCAGCGGCAAACTAGCGGGGGGCTACAATGAGCAGTTCTTC	CASGKLAGGYNEQFF
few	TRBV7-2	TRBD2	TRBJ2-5	TGTGCCAGCAGCTTAGGTGGGGCCCTAGCGGGAAGTAGGGAGACCCAGTACTTC	CASSLGGALAGSRETQYF
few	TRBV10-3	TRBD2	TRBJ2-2	TGTGCCATCAGTGAGGGACTAGTCACCGGGGAGCTGTTTTTT	CAISEGLVTGELFF
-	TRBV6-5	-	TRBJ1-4	TGTGCCAGCAGTTACGGTCTGGGGAAGGGTGAAAAACTGTTTTTT	CASSYGLGKGEKLFF
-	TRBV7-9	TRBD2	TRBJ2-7	TGTGCCAGCAGCTTGGGGAGGGGTAACTCCTACGAGCAGTACTTC	CASSLGRGNSYEQYF
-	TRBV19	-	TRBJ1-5	TGTGCCAGTAGCAAGAACGGCGGGCAGCCCCAGCATTTT	CASSKNGGQPQHF
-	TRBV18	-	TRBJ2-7	TGTGCCAGCTCACTCGAGAGCTCCTACGAGCAGTACTTC	CASSLESSYEQYF
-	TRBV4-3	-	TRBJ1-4	TGCGCCAGCAGCCAAGAGGGGACATCCGCTCGGGAAAAACTGTTTTTT	CASSQEGTSAREKLFF
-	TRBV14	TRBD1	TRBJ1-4	TGTGCCAGCAGCCAAGATTGGTGGGACAGCCGTAATGAAAAACTGTTTTTT	CASSQDWWDSRNEKLFF
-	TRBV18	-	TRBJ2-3	TGTGCCAGCTCACCACTGGAGGGTAGCACAGGGACGCAGTATTTT	CASSPLEGSTGTQYF
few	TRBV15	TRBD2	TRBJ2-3	TGTGCCACCAGCAGAGAAGATAGCGGGAGCTCAGATACGCAGTATTTT	CATSREDSGSSDTQYF
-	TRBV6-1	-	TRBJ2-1	TGTGCCAGCAGTGCCCCATCAGGGGTGGGCAATGAGCAGTTCTTC	CASSAPSGVGNEQFF
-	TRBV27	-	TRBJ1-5	TGTGCCAGCAGTTCCTCCAGGGGTGGGAATCAGCCCCAGCATTTT	CASSSSRGGNQPQHF
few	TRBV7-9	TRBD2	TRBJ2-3	TGTGCCAGCAGCTTAGCGCTGACTAGCGGGAGAGACACAGATACGCAGTATTTT	CASSLALTSGRDTDTQYF
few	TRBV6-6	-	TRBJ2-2	TGTGCCAGCAGTTACTCGGACCTACGTCTCGCCGGGGAGCTGTTTTTT	CASSYSDLRLAGELFF
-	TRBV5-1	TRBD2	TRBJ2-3	TGCGCCAGCAGCACTTCGGCTAGCGGGATTGGAGATACGCAGTATTTT	CASSTSASGIGDTQYF
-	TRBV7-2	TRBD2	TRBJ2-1	TGTGCCAGCAGCTTCAGAGCGGGACTTAACGCCTACAATGAGCAGTTCTTC	CASSFRAGLNAYNEQFF
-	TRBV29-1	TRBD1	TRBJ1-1	TGCAGCGTTGAATATTGGGACAGGGTTTCAATCCAAGCTTTCTTT	CSVEYWDRVSIQAFF
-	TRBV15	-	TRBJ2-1	TGTGCCACCAGCCGAGGCGGGCTAGGACAAAACAATGAGCAGTTCTTC	CATSRGGLGQNNEQFF
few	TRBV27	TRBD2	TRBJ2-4	TGTGCCAGCAGTTGGCGGGGGTCGGGGGACATTCAGTACTTC	CASSWRGSGDIQYF
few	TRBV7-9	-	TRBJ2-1	TGTGCCAGCAGCTTAGACGCCCGGGAAGAGCAGTTCTTC	CASSLDAREEQFF
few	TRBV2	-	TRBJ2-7	TGTGCCAGCAGTGGACAGGGAGGGCCTTACTACGAGCAGTACTTC	CASSGQGGPYYEQYF
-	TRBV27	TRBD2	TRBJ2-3	TGTGCCAGCAGGACTAATGGACTAGCGGACACAGATACGCAGTATTTT	CASRTNGLADTDTQYF
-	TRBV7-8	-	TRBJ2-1	TGTGCCAGCAGCTTATATGTTAGCTACAATGAGCAGTTCTTC	CASSLYVSYNEQFF
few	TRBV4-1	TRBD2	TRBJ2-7	TGCGCCAGCAGCCAAGGGGCGGGGGCCTACGAGCAGTACTTC	CASSQGAGAYEQYF
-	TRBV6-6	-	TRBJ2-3	TGTGCCAGCAGTTACGGCAGGGGAACAGATACGCAGTATTTT	CASSYGRGTDTQYF
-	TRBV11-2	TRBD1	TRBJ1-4	TGTGCCAGCAGCGCAAACAGGGGTTTTGGGCTGTTTTTT	CASSANRGFGLFF
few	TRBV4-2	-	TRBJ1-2	TGTGCCAGCAGCCAAGAGCGGACAGTCAACTATGGCTACACCTTC	CASSQERTVNYGYTF
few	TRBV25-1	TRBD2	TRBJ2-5	TGTGCCAGCAGCCCCGGGACTAGCGCTGAGATTGGGGAGACCCAGTACTTC	CASSPGTSAEIGETQYF
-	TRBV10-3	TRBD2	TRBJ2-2	TGTGCCATCGGACTAGCGACGAACACCGGGGAGCTGTTTTTT	CAIGLATNTGELFF
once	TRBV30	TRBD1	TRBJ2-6	TGTGCCTTAGATCCGGGACAGAGGGTTCCCTCTGGGGCCAACGTCCTGACTTTC	CALDPGQRVPSGANVLTF
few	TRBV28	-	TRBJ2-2	TGTGCCAGCAGTATACAGGGTTGGACCGGGGAGCTGTTTTTT	CASSIQGWTGELFF
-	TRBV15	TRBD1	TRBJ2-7	TGTGCCACCAGCAGAGCCCGACAGGGGACCTACGAGCAGTACTTC	CATSRARQGTYEQYF
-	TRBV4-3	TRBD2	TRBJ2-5	TGCGCCAGCAGCCAAGGTTTAGCGGGAGGGCGAGAGACCCAGTACTTC	CASSQGLAGGRETQYF